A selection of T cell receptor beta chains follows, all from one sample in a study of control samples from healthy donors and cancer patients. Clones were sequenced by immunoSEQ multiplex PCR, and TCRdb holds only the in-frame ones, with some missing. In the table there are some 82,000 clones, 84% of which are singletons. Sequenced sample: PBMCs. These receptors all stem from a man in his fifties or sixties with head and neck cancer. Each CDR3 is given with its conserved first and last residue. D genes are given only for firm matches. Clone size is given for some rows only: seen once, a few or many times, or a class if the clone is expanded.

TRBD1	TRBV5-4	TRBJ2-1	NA	TGTGCCAGCAGCACACAGGGGGCAAGGAATGAGCAGTTCTTC	CASSTQGARNEQFF
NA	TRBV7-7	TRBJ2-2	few	TGTGCTAGCAGAGCAGGGACGGGCAACACCGGGGAGCTGTTTTTT	CASRAGTGNTGELFF
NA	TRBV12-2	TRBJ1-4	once	TGTGCAAGTCGCTTACTACAGGGGTTCCCGTTTTTT	CASRLLQGFPFF
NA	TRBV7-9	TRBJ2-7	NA	TGTGCCAGCAGCTTTGGACTAACCATTTACGAGCAGTACTTC	CASSFGLTIYEQYF
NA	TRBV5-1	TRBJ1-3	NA	TGCGCCAGCAGCTCCGGCTGGCAGGCTCAATCCGGAAACACCATATATTTT	CASSSGWQAQSGNTIYF
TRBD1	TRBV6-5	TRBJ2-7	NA	TGTGCCAGCAGTTACTCGACAGGGACGTACGGGGAGCAGTACTTC	CASSYSTGTYGEQYF
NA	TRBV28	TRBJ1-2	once	TGTGCCAGCAGTCTAGATGGCAGGGGTATCTATGGCTACACCTTC	CASSLDGRGIYGYTF
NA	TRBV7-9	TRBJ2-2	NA	TGTGCCAGCAGTCGGGGAACCGGGGAGCTGTTTTTT	CASSRGTGELFF
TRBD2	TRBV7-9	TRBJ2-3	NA	TGTGCCAGCAGCTTCGGGCTAGCGGGAGGGCCTCGGGATACGCAGTATTTT	CASSFGLAGGPRDTQYF
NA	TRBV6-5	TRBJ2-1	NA	TGTGCCAGCAGCTCCGGGACTCAGAGAGTCAATGAGCAGTTCTTC	CASSSGTQRVNEQFF
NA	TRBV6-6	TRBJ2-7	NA	TGTGCCAGCAGTTATGGTCTCTTGGGAGGATTGAGTGAGCAGTACTTC	CASSYGLLGGLSEQYF
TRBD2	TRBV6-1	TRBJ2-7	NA	TGTGCCAGCAGTGAAGACTTCGGGAGGGAGCAGTACTTC	CASSEDFGREQYF
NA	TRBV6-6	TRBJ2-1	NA	TGTGCCAGCACTCAGACCAGGACCGCTTACAATGAGCAGTTCTTC	CASTQTRTAYNEQFF
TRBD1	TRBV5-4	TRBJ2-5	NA	TGTGCCAGCAGCTTACAGGGGGCTGAAGAGACCCAGTACTTC	CASSLQGAEETQYF
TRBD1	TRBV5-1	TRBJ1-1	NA	TGCGCCAGCCGAGGAGGGACAGGGGGAGGAGGGACTGAAGCTTTCTTT	CASRGGTGGGGTEAFF
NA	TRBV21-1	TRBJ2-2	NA	TGTGCCAGCAGCAAAGCGGGTATAATAGCGGGAGAGTGGGCCGGGGAGCTGTTTTTT	CASSKAGIIAGEWAGELFF
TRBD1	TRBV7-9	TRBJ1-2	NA	TGTGCCAGCAGCTTAGGGGACAGGGTGATAGACTATGGCTACACCTTC	CASSLGDRVIDYGYTF
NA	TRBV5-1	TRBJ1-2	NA	TGCGCCAGCAGCTTGGCCACAGGGCTCGACTATGGCTACACCTTC	CASSLATGLDYGYTF
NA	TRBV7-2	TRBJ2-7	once	TGTGCCAGCATAGAATCGAGCGGTTACTCCTACGAGCAGTACTTC	CASIESSGYSYEQYF
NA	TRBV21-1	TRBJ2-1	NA	TGTGCCAGCAGCAAAGCGGGTCCGGATGAGCAGTTCTTC	CASSKAGPDEQFF
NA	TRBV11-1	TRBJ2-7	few	TGTGCCAGCAGCTTGGTTTCGGGGCAGGGGAGCCACGAGCAGTACTTC	CASSLVSGQGSHEQYF
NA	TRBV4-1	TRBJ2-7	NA	TGCGCCAGCAGCCAACCTGGACGTACGCGCTCCTACGAGCAGTACTTC	CASSQPGRTRSYEQYF
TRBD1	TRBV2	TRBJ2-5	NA	TGTGCCAGCAGTGGGGACAGCAAAGAGACCCAGTACTTC	CASSGDSKETQYF
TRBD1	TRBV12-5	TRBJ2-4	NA	TGTGCTAGTGGTTTGGTCGGACAGGGCCAAGCCAAAAACATTCAGTACTTC	CASGLVGQGQAKNIQYF
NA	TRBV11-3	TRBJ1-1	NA	TGTGCCAGCAGCTTAGATCAGTGGACTAATGCTTTCTTT	CASSLDQWTNAFF
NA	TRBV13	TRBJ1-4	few	TGTGCCAGCAGTTTCGGGATCCGGGGCGAAAAACTGTTTTTT	CASSFGIRGEKLFF
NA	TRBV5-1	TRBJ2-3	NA	TGCGCCAGCAGCTTGGGGCATCCCGCTAGCACAGATACGCAGTATTTT	CASSLGHPASTDTQYF
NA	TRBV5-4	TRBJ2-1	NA	TGTGCCAGCAGCTTGCAGCAGGCGAAAGGTGAGCAGTTCTTC	CASSLQQAKGEQFF
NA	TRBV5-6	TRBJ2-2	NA	TGTGCCAGCAGCCGGGACCTATACACCGGGGAGCTGTTTTTT	CASSRDLYTGELFF
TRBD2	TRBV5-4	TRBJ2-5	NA	TGTGCCAGCAGCTGGCTAGCGGGAGGGGAGGAGACCCAGTACTTC	CASSWLAGGEETQYF
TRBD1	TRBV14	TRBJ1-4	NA	TGTGCCAGCAGCCAAGAATCAGGGGGCTATGAAAAACTGTTTTTT	CASSQESGGYEKLFF
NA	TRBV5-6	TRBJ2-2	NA	TGTGCCAGCAGTTTTGGCAGATTGACCGGGGAGCTGTTTTTT	CASSFGRLTGELFF
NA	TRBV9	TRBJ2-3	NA	TGTGCCAGCAGCGTTGGAGATACGCAGTATTTT	CASSVGDTQYF
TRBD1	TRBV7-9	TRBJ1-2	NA	TGTGCCAGCAGCTCGACAGGGGTCGCCTATGGCTACACCTTC	CASSSTGVAYGYTF
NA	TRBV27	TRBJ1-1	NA	TGTGCCAGCAGTTTCTTTTTAGGGACTGAAGCTTTCTTT	CASSFFLGTEAFF
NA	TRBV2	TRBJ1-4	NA	TGTGCCAGCAGTGAAGCGCTGGGGGGCGTTAATGAAAAACTGTTTTTT	CASSEALGGVNEKLFF
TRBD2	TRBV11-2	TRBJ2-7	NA	TGTGCCAGCAGCTTAGGCGGGGGGCGGATCCCTTACGAGCAGTACTTC	CASSLGGGRIPYEQYF
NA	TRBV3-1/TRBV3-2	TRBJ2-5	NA	TGTGCCAGCTTCTCCCTCGGGGGCTCCCAAGAGACCCAGTACTTC	CASFSLGGSQETQYF
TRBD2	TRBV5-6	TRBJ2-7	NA	TGTGCCAGCAGCTTGGTGGGGACTAGCGGCCCCTCCTACGAGCAGTACTTC	CASSLVGTSGPSYEQYF
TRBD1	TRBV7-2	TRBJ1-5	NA	TGTGCCAGCAGCTTAGAAACAGGGGGCAATCAGCCCCAGCATTTT	CASSLETGGNQPQHF
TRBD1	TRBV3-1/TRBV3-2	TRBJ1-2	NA	TGTGCCAGCAGCCAAGGACAGGGGCAGGTTAGTGGCTACACCTTC	CASSQGQGQVSGYTF
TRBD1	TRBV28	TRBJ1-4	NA	TGTGCCAGCAGTTCTGGGGACAGAAATGAAAAACTGTTTTTT	CASSSGDRNEKLFF
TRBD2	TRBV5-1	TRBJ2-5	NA	TGCGCCAGCAGGGACGGGAGGGCCATGGAGACCCAGTACTTC	CASRDGRAMETQYF